The next 31 T cell receptor beta chains were all read from a single sample in a study of T cell clusters in autoimmune cytopenias. TRB was amplified from roughly 0.25 ug of peripheral blood genomic DNA per sample. One tube held mixed TRB-A and TRB-B primer pools for touch-down PCR. Reprocessing the multiplex PCR reads, TCRdb reports a single entry for every CDR3 protein and omits DNA. This table lists around 8,000 distinct CDR3 sequences. The specimen was peripheral blood. The receptors shown here come from a human donor with an autoimmune cytopenia or autoimmune hepatitis (not recorded which).

The rearrangement links TRBV7-2 to TRBJ2-1; TCRdb's D call, TRBD1, is unchecked because there is no DNA. Germline assignment: CDR1 SGHTA and CDR2 FQGNSA. This CDR3 is built from 12 residues. CDR3 in amino acids: CASQGSYNEQFF.

V is TRBV2 and J is TRBJ1-1. Germline CDR1 and CDR2: SNHLY and FYNNEI. The CDR3 contains 11 residues. CDR3 amino acids: CASSERTEAFF.

CDR3 amino acids: CAISGGLAGGLTDTQYF. The chain uses TRBV10-3 and TRBJ2-3; the TRBD2 assignment by TCRdb is unverifiable without DNA. CDR3 size: 17 residues. CDR1 is ENHRY, CDR2 SYGVKD, per germline.

This clonotype shows up as medium-sized (0.01 to 0.1%) by frequency. The chain uses TRBV5-6 and TRBJ1-1. The germline gives CDR1 SGHDT, CDR2 YYEEEE. The CDR3 is made up of 12 amino acids. CDR3: CASSLDITEAFF. The full variable domain, with the rest looked up from reference TRBV5-6 and TRBJ1-1, is DAGVTQSPTHLIKTRGQQVTLRCSPKSGHDTVSWYQQALGQGPQFIFQYYEEEERQRGNFPDRFSGHQFPNYSSELNVNALLLGDSALYLCASSLDITEAFFGQGTRLTVV.

The V and J genes are TRBV9 and TRBJ2-1; TCRdb outputs TRBD2, but without DNA this stays unchecked. The CDR3 consists of 15 residues. The germline V gene encodes CDR1 SGDLS and CDR2 YYNGEE. This CDR3 reads CASSVEGGLGNEQFF.

The chain recombines TRBV5-4 with TRBJ1-4; TCRdb names TRBD1, which stays unverified in the absence of DNA. The CDR3 spans 16 residues. Looked up from germline, CDR1 is SGHNT and CDR2 is YYREEE (reference sequence). Here the CDR3 reads CASSLGPTGIYEKLFF. Filled out from reference TRBV5-4 and TRBJ1-4, the complete variable domain reads ETGVTQSPTHLIKTRGQQVTLRCSSQSGHNTVSWYQQALGQGPQFIFQYYREEENGRGNFPPRFSGLQFPNYSSELNVNALELDDSALYLCASSLGPTGIYEKLFFGSGTQLSVL.

Measured by frequency, this clonotype is medium-sized. V and J are TRBV6-6 and TRBJ2-7; TCRdb's D call, TRBD2, is unchecked because there is no DNA. In germline, CDR1 is MNHNY, CDR2 SVGAGI (reference sequence). The CDR3 sequence is 14 residues long. CDR3 protein: CASSPPPGSYEQYF.

The genes are TRBV20-1 and TRBJ2-3. Germline CDR1 reads DFQATT; CDR2 reads SNEGSKA (reference sequence). The CDR3 runs to 14 residues. The CDR3 here is CSARYPSNTDTQYF.

This chain connects TRBV7-2 to TRBJ2-7. CDR1 is SGHTA, CDR2 FQGNSA, per germline. The CDR3 runs to 16 residues. The CDR3 spells CASSPRMSLSSYEQYF.

The CDR3 is CASSYSRDYNEQFF. This chain connects TRBV6-5 to TRBJ2-1. The CDR3 length is 14 residues. Germline V gives CDR1 MNHEY, CDR2 SVGAGI.

According to its frequency, this clonotype is medium-sized. The rearrangement uses TRBV18 and TRBJ2-2. CDR1 is KGHSH, CDR2 LQKENI, per germline. The CDR3 loop spans 16 amino acids. The CDR3 is CASSPSGLGATGELFF.

The chain couples TRBV25-1 to TRBJ2-3; TCRdb returns TRBD1, unconfirmable since there is no DNA. The CDR3 loop spans 15 amino acids. CDR1 is MGHDK, CDR2 SYGVNS, per germline. The CDR3 spells CASSAQGLSADTQYF.

Considering frequency, this clonotype is medium-sized. This chain joins TRBV7-3 and TRBJ2-3; without DNA, the TCRdb call of TRBD1 cannot be checked. The CDR3 sequence is 14 residues long. CDR1 is SGHTA, CDR2 FQGTGA, per germline. The CDR3 protein is CASSLSGQGSPQYF.

Considering frequency, this clonotype is medium-sized. The rearrangement links TRBV7-9 to TRBJ1-2; TCRdb designates TRBD1, a call that cannot be tested without DNA. The CDR3 runs to 14 residues. Germline V gene sequence: CDR1 SEHNR, CDR2 FQNEAQ (reference sequence). The chain's CDR3 is CASSSGVGDYGYTF. Full variable domain (rest looked up from reference TRBV7-9 and TRBJ1-2): DTGVSQNPRHKITKRGQNVTFRCDPISEHNRLYWYRQTLGQGPEFLTYFQNEAQLEKSRLLSDRFSAERPKGSFSTLEIQRTEQGDSAMYLCASSSGVGDYGYTFGSGTRLTVV.

According to its frequency, this clonotype is medium-sized. CDR3 sequence: CASSPRGGDTQYF. The J gene is TRBJ2-3, the V gene TRBV7-2; TCRdb proposes TRBD1, but this gene call is untestable without DNA. The germline V gene encodes CDR1 SGHTA and CDR2 FQGNSA. The CDR3 has 13 residues.

The chain has TRBV7-3 and TRBJ2-2; TCRdb outputs TRBD2, but without DNA this stays unchecked. Looked up from germline, CDR1 is SGHTA and CDR2 is FQGTGA. This CDR3 contains 14 residues. CDR3 in amino acids: CASSSSGGAGELFF.

V is TRBV20-1 and J is TRBJ1-5. Germline loops: CDR1 DFQATT, CDR2 SNEGSKA (reference sequence). The length of the CDR3 is 13 residues. This CDR3 reads CSALPDSNQPQHF.

Considering frequency, this clonotype is large. The chain has TRBV29-1 and TRBJ2-7; TCRdb selects TRBD1, and the lack of DNA leaves this call unchecked. The germline V gene has CDR1 SQVTM and CDR2 ANQGSEA. CDR3 size: 13 residues. The CDR3 region is CSVDWTGTAEQYF.

This clonotype registers medium-sized by frequency. The V gene is TRBV7-3, the J gene TRBJ2-5. Looked up from germline, CDR1 is SGHTA and CDR2 is FQGTGA. The CDR3 runs 14 residues. CDR3 sequence: CASSLSPNSGTQYF.

The J gene is TRBJ2-7, the V gene TRBV7-9; TCRdb designates TRBD1, a call that cannot be tested without DNA. The CDR3 spans 14 residues. CDR1 is SEHNR, CDR2 FQNEAQ, per germline (reference sequence). CDR3 residues: CASSQGGQADEQYF. Using reference TRBV7-9 and TRBJ2-7 for the parts outside the CDR3, the full variable domain is DTGVSQNPRHKITKRGQNVTFRCDPISEHNRLYWYRQTLGQGPEFLTYFQNEAQLEKSRLLSDRFSAERPKGSFSTLEIQRTEQGDSAMYLCASSQGGQADEQYFGPGTRLTVT.

The chain combines TRBV20-1 with TRBJ1-5. The CDR3 consists of 13 residues. Germline lookup yields CDR1 DFQATT and CDR2 SNEGSKA (reference sequence). The CDR3 spells CSARMINNQPQHF.

This rearrangement joins TRBV27 to TRBJ2-5. From germline, CDR1 is MNHEY and CDR2 SMNVEV (reference sequence). The CDR3 is made up of 15 amino acids. CDR3 in amino acids: CASREHGGDQETQYF.

CDR3 protein: CAISRQINQPQHF. The gene calls are TRBV10-3 and TRBJ1-5; the D call of TRBD1 rests on TCRdb alone, since no DNA is present to check it. The CDR3 extends over 13 amino acids. The germline V gene encodes CDR1 ENHRY and CDR2 SYGVKD.

By frequency, this clonotype registers medium-sized (0.01 to 0.1%). The gene calls are TRBV30 and TRBJ2-2. Per germline, CDR1 GTSNPN and CDR2 SVGIG (reference sequence). The CDR3 contains 12 residues. CDR3 region: CAWSVTTGELFF.

J is TRBJ2-3 and V is TRBV12-3 or TRBV12-4; TCRdb picks TRBD1, but there is no DNA to check that call. The CDR3 sequence is 14 residues long. The CDR3 reads CASRPRLSTDTQYF.

This clonotype counts as medium-sized by frequency. The chain has TRBV10-1 and TRBJ2-7; TCRdb names TRBD2, which stays unverified in the absence of DNA. CDR1 WNHNN and CDR2 SYGVQD come from the germline V gene (reference sequence). The CDR3 consists of 18 residues. CDR3 protein: CASSESDLKAGVSGEQYF.

This clonotype ranks as medium-sized in terms of frequency. This CDR3 reads CASSYLLRLAGNTGELFF. The rearrangement uses TRBV6-2 or TRBV6-3 and TRBJ2-2; TCRdb returns TRBD2, unconfirmable since there is no DNA. This CDR3 is built from 18 residues. Germline V gene sequence: CDR1 MNHEY, CDR2 SVGEGT.

V gene TRBV12-3 or TRBV12-4 combines with J gene TRBJ2-2; there is no DNA to check the TCRdb D call of TRBD1. This CDR3 is 17 amino acids long. CDR3 residues: CASTPPSAGRDTGELFF.

The genes are TRBV11-3 and TRBJ2-1. Germline V gene lookup returns CDR1 SGHNT and CDR2 YENEEA. CDR3 length: 13 amino acids. The chain's CDR3 is CASSLSRYNEQFF. Supplemented by reference TRBV11-3 and TRBJ2-1, the full variable domain reads EAGVVQSPRYKIIEKKQPVAFWCNPISGHNTLYWYLQNLGQGPELLIRYENEEAVDDSQLPKDRFSAERLKGVDSTLKIQPAELGDSAVYLCASSLSRYNEQFFGPGTRLTVL.

Judged by frequency, this clonotype is medium-sized (0.01 to 0.1%). This rearrangement joins TRBV10-3 to TRBJ2-1; TCRdb gives TRBD2 as the D gene, but with no DNA this cannot be confirmed. The CDR3 consists of 16 residues. The germline gives CDR1 ENHRY, CDR2 SYGVKD. CDR3 sequence reads: CAISDPASGGANEQFF.

V gene TRBV6-5 combines with J gene TRBJ2-7; lacking DNA, the TRBD1 call made by TCRdb goes unchecked. The CDR3 runs to 14 residues. Germline V gene sequence: CDR1 MNHEY, CDR2 SVGAGI. This CDR3 reads CASSLNTGAYVQYF.